This T cell receptor (beta chain) was captured by sequencing in a study of blood T cells in healthy people across ages. Notes on the study in general: More naive CD4+ cells and higher diversity marked long-lived donors relative to aged donors.

It was with a sample-barcoded 5' primer and a J-beta primer mix that a second PCR of about 6 to 12 cycles was run. Each cDNA molecule received a tag from a template-switch adaptor that had 12 random nucleotides. In TCRdb, the 5' RACE reads were re-called with MiXCR into one record per CDR3 protein. The sample carries 630,000 or so distinct CDR3 sequences, less than 35% recorded once. About this clonotype itself: The antigen is unknown.

This CDR3 is 13 amino acids long. Sample: blood. This sequence was found in a woman of 80 years or more in good health. The genes are TRBV12-3 or TRBV12-4 and TRBJ2-4; weak D call: TRBD2 (5 bases). The J call could be wrong; TRBJ2-7 is a better fit for the DNA end. The CDR3 nucleotides are TGTGCCAGCAGTTTCCCGGGAATGTACGAGCAGTACTTC. Its translation: CASSFPGMYEQYF.